The 29 T cell receptor beta chains below all came from one sample that was sequenced in a study of glioma-infiltrating T cells. Amplification of TCR alpha and beta CDR3 regions from RNA used iRepertoire nested multiplex PCR. TCRdb reprocessed the multiplex PCR reads with MiXCR, giving one entry per CDR3 protein. The sample lists approximately 110,000 distinct CDR3 sequences, roughly 24% occurring once. The sequencing sample was made of glioma tissue, nonneoplastic brain tissue, or PBMCs (not recorded which). The source of these receptors is a human donor with low-grade glioma or glioblastoma, undergoing nonglioma brain surgery, or in good health (not recorded which).

This clonotype was seen ten or more times. This rearrangement joins TRBV5-1 to TRBJ2-7; no reliable D call. Trimming removed 2 bases from V and 4 bases from J, with 10 bases in between. There are 13 residues in the CDR3. The germline V gene encodes CDR1 SGHRS and CDR2 YFSETQ. CDR3 loop: CASSLDALYEQYF. The CDR3 DNA sequence: TGCGCCAGCAGCTTAGATGCTTTGTACGAGCAGTACTTC. Supplemented by reference TRBV5-1 and TRBJ2-7, the full variable domain reads KAGVTQTPRYLIKTRGQQVTLSCSPISGHRSVSWYQQTPGQGLQFLFEYFSETQRNKGNFPGRFSGRQFSNSRSEMNVSTLELGDSALYLCASSLDALYEQYFGPGTRLTVT.

Details on this clonotype: At one end, the junction sequence differs from germline, possibly due to a read error. The rearrangement joins TRBV5-4 to TRBJ2-2, with TRBD1 matching 7 bases. Germline V gene sequence: CDR1 SGHNT, CDR2 YYREEE (reference sequence). The CDR3 runs 16 residues. The CDR3, as DNA: TGTGCCGGCAGCCGTCAAACAGGGGCTAACGCCGGGGAGCTGCTTTTT. Protein sequence: CAGSRQTGANAGELLF.

In this sample, this clonotype turned up a few times. A single base separates this from a much larger clone, so it may be a read error. This sequence joins TRBV6-6 and TRBJ2-3; no clear D. Looked up from germline, CDR1 is MNHNY and CDR2 is SVGAGI (reference sequence). The CDR3 sequence is 14 residues long. The CDR3 DNA follows: TGTTCCAGCAGTTACTCGCTTGTATCAGATACGCAGTATTTT. Translation: CSSSYSLVSDTQYF.

As regards this clonotype: Given a much more abundant clone one base away, this may be a read error. This chain joins TRBV12-3 or TRBV12-4 and TRBJ2-1; D is uncertain. This CDR3 region has 14 residues. The chain's CDR3 is CAISTDYFENEQFF. CDR3 DNA sequence: TGTGCCATCAGTACCGATTATTTTGAGAATGAGCAGTTCTTC.

In its sample, this clonotype was seen many times. J is TRBJ2-7 and V is TRBV7-8; TRBD1 agrees at 7 bases. Germline V lookup: CDR1 SGHVS, CDR2 FQNEAQ. Trimming at V came to 4 bases and at J to 3 bases, leaving 6 bases not matched to a gene. The CDR3 runs 14 residues. CDR3 in DNA: TGTGCCAGCAGCTCAACGGGACAGAACTACGAGCAGTACTTC. As protein: CASSSTGQNYEQYF.

The rearrangement uses TRBV5-5 and TRBJ2-7, with TRBD1 identical over 8 bases. The CDR3 sequence is 15 residues long. Losses at the gene ends were 6 bases for V and 3 bases for J; bases not matched to a gene: 11. CDR1 is SGHKS and CDR2 is YYEKEE in the germline V gene (reference sequence). Written as DNA, the CDR3 is TGTGCCAGCACCGGGGGTCCAGGGGGCAACTACGAGCAGTACTTC. It codes for CASTGGPGGNYEQYF.

V usage is TRBV29-1 and J usage is TRBJ2-1; perhaps D is TRBD1 or TRBD2 (5 bases each). This CDR3 is 12 amino acids long. Trimming shortened V by 6 bases and J by 8 bases, and 14 bases separated the two germline ends. The germline gives CDR1 SQVTM, CDR2 ANQGSEA. CDR3 DNA: TGCAGCGTCCGGGGCCAGGTCGATGAGCAGTTCTTC. This gives the protein CSVRGQVDEQFF.

This clonotype has a count of ten or more. The chain recombines TRBV7-2 with TRBJ1-2; D is ambiguous. The CDR3 is 13 residues long. CDR1 and CDR2 (germline): SGHTA, FQGNSA. V dropped 5 bases and J dropped 4 bases, with 11 bases sitting between them. CDR3 in amino acids: CASSERRVYGYTF. The CDR3 bases are TGTGCCAGCAGCGAGAGAAGGGTCTATGGCTACACCTTC.

This clonotype was recorded at least ten times. The rearrangement joins TRBV7-2 to TRBJ1-2, with TRBD1 as a possible D gene (6 bases). CDR1 and CDR2 from the germline V gene are SGHTA and FQGNSA. The V end was cut by 1 base, the J end by 3 bases, with 6 bases between. This CDR3 region has 13 residues. This chain's CDR3 is CASSLDRDYGYTF. For the CDR3, the DNA is TGTGCCAGCAGCTTAGACAGGGACTATGGCTACACCTTC.

Regarding this clonotype: This sequence may be a read error, since a much larger clone differs from it by one base. The rearrangement links TRBV19 to TRBJ1-5, with 7 bases identical to TRBD1. The germline V gene encodes CDR1 LNHDA and CDR2 SQIVND (reference sequence). This CDR3 comprises 14 residues. J was trimmed by 8 bases and V by 3 bases; bases with no gene match: 7. The CDR3 DNA reads as TGTGCCAGTAGTATGACAGGGCACCTCGAGCCCCAGCATTTT. This codes for CASSMTGHLEPQHF.

In regard to this clonotype: This sequence may be a read error, since a much larger clone differs from it by one base. This chain joins TRBV6-5 and TRBJ2-2, with 7 nucleotides matching TRBD2. Germline-derived CDR1 and CDR2 are MNHEY and SVGAGI. This CDR3 is built from 14 residues. The CDR3 reads CSSSYGAGTGELFF. The CDR3 region has the DNA TGTTCCAGCAGTTACGGAGCGGGAACCGGGGAGCTGTTTTTT.

Concerning this clonotype itself: This clone may be a read error of a much larger clone one base away. The genes are TRBV7-2 and TRBJ2-7; D possibly uses TRBD1 or TRBD2 (6 bases each). The V gene's germline CDR1 is SGHTA and CDR2 FQGNSA. The CDR3 extends over 14 amino acids. In DNA form, the CDR3 reads TGTGCCATCAGCTTACATGGGGGGCCCTACGAGCAGTACTTC. Translation: CAISLHGGPYEQYF.

J is TRBJ1-3 and V is TRBV29-1; D ambiguous. V gave up 6 bases and J gave up 2 bases, with 8 bases separating them. The CDR3 is 12 residues long. Germline CDR1 SQVTM, CDR2 ANQGSEA. This chain's CDR3 is CSVITAGNTIYF. DNA for the CDR3: TGCAGCGTAATCACAGCTGGAAACACCATATATTTT.

This clonotype was found many times. The chain recombines TRBV6-1 with TRBJ2-1, with 13 bases that match TRBD2. V shed 6 bases and J 8 bases; nucleotides not matched to a gene: 4. CDR3 length: 14 residues. The V gene's germline CDR1 is MNHNS and CDR2 SASEGT. Here the CDR3 DNA reads TGTGCCAGCAGACCACTAGCGGGAGGGGATGAGCAGTTCTTC. Its translation: CASRPLAGGDEQFF.

This clonotype turned up a few times. The CDR3 loop reads CASSRDGEIGTQYF. The CDR3 nucleotides read TGTGCCAGTAGTCGGGACGGGGAGATCGGGACCCAGTACTTC. This rearrangement joins TRBV19 to TRBJ2-5; possibly TRBD1 or TRBD2 for D (5 bases each). Germline V gene sequence: CDR1 LNHDA, CDR2 SQIVND (reference sequence). The CDR3 has 14 residues. Trimming removed 5 bases from V and 7 bases from J, with 17 bases in between.

This clonotype was seen ten or more times. The chain carries TRBV4-3 and TRBJ2-7; weak D call: TRBD2 (6 bases). Germline V gene sequence: CDR1 LGHNA, CDR2 YSLEER. The CDR3 sequence is 15 residues long. V was cut by 1 base and J by 3 bases, with 13 bases left in between. The CDR3: CASSQGPLADYEQYF. Written as DNA, the CDR3 is TGCGCCAGCAGCCAAGGGCCACTAGCAGACTACGAGCAGTACTTC.

This clonotype showed up many times. This chain uses TRBV27 with TRBJ1-1; unclear D gene. Per the germline V gene, CDR1 is MNHEY and CDR2 is SMNVEV (reference sequence). V was shortened by 3 bases and J by 3 bases, with 8 bases between the two germline ends. The CDR3 spans 13 residues. This chain's CDR3 is CASSFRRDTEAFF. Here the CDR3 DNA reads TGTGCCAGCAGTTTTCGGAGAGACACTGAAGCTTTCTTT.

There are many counts of this clonotype. The chain's CDR3 is CASNGGDDQETQYF. CDR3 sequence (DNA): TGTGCCAGCAACGGAGGAGACGATCAAGAGACCCAGTACTTC. The gene calls are TRBV2 and TRBJ2-5; possible D gene TRBD2, 5 bases. The V gene's germline CDR1 is SNHLY and CDR2 FYNNEI. This CDR3 has 14 residues. The germline V and J ends were trimmed by 7 bases and 2 bases, with 14 bases remaining between them.

This clonotype was observed at least ten times. This rearrangement joins TRBV3-1 to TRBJ1-2; D gene unclear. Trimming cost V 0 bases and J 5 bases, with 16 bases left between them. CDR3 length: 16 residues. Per the germline V gene, CDR1 is LGHDT and CDR2 is YNNKEL (reference sequence). Written as DNA, the CDR3 is TGTGCCAGCAGCCAAGATGGGGTCGGGGTTCTTTATGGCTACACCTTC. Amino acid sequence: CASSQDGVGVLYGYTF.

This clonotype was detected ten times or more. The V gene is TRBV20-1, the J gene TRBJ1-4; TRBD1 agrees at 8 bases. The V gene's germline CDR1 is DFQATT and CDR2 SNEGSKA (reference sequence). CDR3 length equals 14 residues. With 3 bases clipped from V and 5 bases from J, the junction kept 5 bases outside the gene matches. CDR3 protein: CSARGTGSNEKLFF. The DNA of the CDR3 is TGCAGTGCTAGGGGGACAGGATCGAATGAAAAACTGTTTTTT.

In regard to this clonotype: Compared with germline, one end of the junction differs, possibly owing to a read error. The V call is TRBV28, the J call TRBJ2-3; possible D gene TRBD2, 6 bases. The CDR3 sequence is 15 residues long. Germline V lookup: CDR1 MDHEN, CDR2 SYDVKM. Written as DNA, the CDR3 is TGTGCCAGCACTTTGAGGGCAGCGGGTGCCGATACTCAGTATTTT. The encoded protein is CASTLRAAGADTQYF. The entire variable domain, with the rest obtained from reference TRBV28 and TRBJ2-3, is as follows: DVKVTQSSRYLVKRTGEKVFLECVQDMDHENMFWYRQDPGLGLRLIYFSYDVKMKEKGDIPEGYSVSREKKERFSLILESASTNQTSMYLCASTLRAAGADTQYFGPGTRLTVL.

This clonotype was observed many times. J is TRBJ2-1 and V is TRBV5-4; D remains unclear. Germline V gene data show CDR1 as SGHNT and CDR2 as YYREEE (reference sequence). V lost 0 bases and J lost 0, with 13 bases in between. The CDR3 loop spans 17 amino acids. As DNA, the CDR3 is TGTGCCAGCAGCTTGGGCGTTACAACGGCCTCCTACAATGAGCAGTTCTTC. This translates into CASSLGVTTASYNEQFF.

Points on this clonotype: A much larger clone differs from this one at a single base, so this may be a read error. This rearrangement joins TRBV7-9 to TRBJ2-1; D not certain. CDR3 length: 11 residues. Germline CDR1 and CDR2: SEHNR and FQNEAQ (reference sequence). CDR3 loop: CASSLTNERFF. The CDR3 DNA reads as TGTGCCAGCAGCTTAACCAATGAGCGGTTCTTC. The full variable domain, with the rest looked up from reference TRBV7-9 and TRBJ2-1, is DTGVSQNPRHKITKRGQNVTFRCDPISEHNRLYWYRQTLGQGPEFLTYFQNEAQLEKSRLLSDRFSAERPKGSFSTLEIQRTEQGDSAMYLCASSLTNERFFGPGTRLTVL.

This clonotype was seen a few times. The chain links TRBV19 to TRBJ2-1; TRBD2 matches at 10 bases. V shed 2 bases and J 3 bases; nucleotides not matched to a gene: 4. The CDR3 loop spans 16 amino acids. Germline lookup yields CDR1 LNHDA and CDR2 SQIVND (reference sequence). CDR3 region: CASSINGLAVYNEQFF. The CDR3 DNA reads TGTGCCAGTAGTATAAACGGACTAGCGGTCTACAATGAGCAGTTCTTC.

This clonotype came up many times. This chain uses TRBV27 with TRBJ1-6, with unresolved D. The germline V gene has CDR1 MNHEY and CDR2 SMNVEV (reference sequence). Trimming took 2 bases from V and 9 from J, leaving 11 bases between them. The CDR3 covers 14 residues. The CDR3, as DNA: TGTGCCAGCAGTTTAACCGGGTTGGCTTCACCCCTCCACTTT. Translated: CASSLTGLASPLHF.

In this sample, this clonotype turned up a few times. The V call is TRBV4-1, the J call TRBJ2-3, with 11 bases that match TRBD1. V trimming: 1 base; J trimming: 4 bases; junction bases outside the gene matches: 10. This CDR3 has 18 amino acids. Germline CDR1 reads MGHRA; CDR2 reads YSYEKL. The CDR3 DNA sequence: TGCGCCAGCAGCCAAGTACCCGTGCCGGGACAGGGGGCAGATACGCAGTATTTT. It is translated as CASSQVPVPGQGADTQYF.

This clonotype was seen just once. Being one base from a much bigger clone, this may be a read error. V gene TRBV2 combines with J gene TRBJ2-3; TRBD2 aligns across 11 bases. Looked up from germline, CDR1 is SNHLY and CDR2 is FYNNEI. CDR3 length: 14 residues. The V gene end was trimmed by 8 bases and the J gene end by 5 bases; junction bases not matched to a gene: 6. The CDR3 nucleotides read TGTGCCAGCCGACTAGCGGGACACAAAGATACGCAGTATTTT. Translation: CASRLAGHKDTQYF.

The chain uses TRBV10-2 and TRBJ2-3; 11 nucleotides align to TRBD2. The trim removed 6 bases at V and 0 bases at J, leaving 2 bases unmatched. The germline CDR1 and CDR2 sequences are WSHSY and SAAADI. The CDR3 has 15 residues. CDR3 sequence (DNA): TGCGCCAGCAGACGGACTAGCGGGAGCACAGATACGCAGTATTTT. It translates to CASRRTSGSTDTQYF.

The table lists this clonotype with many counts. This chain joins TRBV18 and TRBJ2-5, with D unresolved. Trimming cost V 3 bases and J 0 bases, with 8 bases left between them. Per the germline V gene, CDR1 is KGHSH and CDR2 is LQKENI. CDR3 length equals 14 residues. The CDR3 spells CASSPSTYQETQYF. The CDR3, as DNA: TGTGCCAGCTCACCTTCTACATACCAAGAGACCCAGTACTTC.